The 32 T cell receptor beta chains below come from one sample, sequenced in a study of shared clonotypes between healthy human individuals (dated by TCRdb to the early 2020s). The protocol used for the library was the immunoSEQ multiplex PCR assay. The source is immuneACCESS, and TCRdb retained only in-frame sequences with V and J called. Part of the clones is not carried over; for the studies checked, unresolved V genes explain less than half of this, and the remainder is unexplained. In all, the sample holds 730,000 or so clones, and 60% to 80% of those were seen once. The ten largest account for 1.8% of the sample. Input material: memory CD4+ T cells sorted from blood. Per the publication, the cell subset or site label means: CD45RA-negative fraction. These receptors all stem from a woman aged 25 to 39 in good health.

The chain employs TRBV5-1 and TRBJ2-6; TRBD1 agrees at 9 bases. Trimming at V came to 3 bases and at J to 1 base, leaving 2 bases not matched to a gene. CDR1 is SGHRS, CDR2 YFSETQ, per germline. CDR3 length equals 16 residues. CDR3 amino acids: CASSWTGDSGANVLTF. CDR3 in DNA: TGCGCCAGCAGCTGGACAGGGGATTCTGGGGCCAACGTCCTGACTTTC.

V and J are TRBV6-1 and TRBJ2-2; possibly TRBD2 for D (5 bases). CDR3 length equals 14 residues. V shed 6 bases and J shed 6 bases, with 14 bases lying between them. Germline values: CDR1 MNHNS, CDR2 SASEGT. The CDR3 sequence: CASRKDHGAGELFF. The CDR3 region has the DNA TGTGCCAGCAGGAAGGATCACGGGGCCGGGGAGCTGTTTTTT.

The rearrangement links TRBV19 to TRBJ2-1; 14 positions match TRBD2. V lost 10 bases, J lost 3 bases, and 20 bases stayed unmatched. The CDR3 extends over 20 amino acids. From germline, CDR1 is LNHDA and CDR2 SQIVND (reference sequence). The CDR3 reads CATDPQKPGLAGEGYNEQFF. CDR3 nucleotide sequence: TGTGCCACCGATCCACAGAAACCGGGACTAGCGGGAGAGGGCTACAATGAGCAGTTCTTC.

A single count supports this clone. This chain connects TRBV18 to TRBJ1-1, with TRBD1 as a possible D gene (5 bases). The CDR3 has 16 amino acids. CDR1 and CDR2 (germline): KGHSH, LQKENI. V lost 2 bases and J 5 bases, leaving 18 bases between the germline ends. CDR3 DNA sequence: TGTGCCAGCTCACCAAGGGCTGGTTTAGAGGGGACTGAAGCTTTCTTT. This codes for CASSPRAGLEGTEAFF.

The chain is built from TRBV5-4 and TRBJ2-2; D may be TRBD2 (6 bases). Trimming cost V 1 base and J 6 bases, with 16 bases left between them. The CDR3 covers 16 residues. Per germline, CDR1 SGHNT and CDR2 YYREEE (reference sequence). The CDR3 protein is CASSLYSGRAAGELFF. The CDR3 DNA reads as TGTGCCAGCAGCTTGTACTCCGGGAGAGCGGCCGGGGAGCTGTTTTTT.

The chain is built from TRBV5-4 and TRBJ2-3; D is perhaps TRBD2 (5 bases). This CDR3 has 15 residues. The V gene's germline CDR1 is SGHNT and CDR2 YYREEE (reference sequence). Trimming stripped 0 bases from V and 6 bases from J, with 14 bases between. CDR3 nucleotide sequence: TGTGCCAGCAGCTTGGCCGTACTAGAGGCTGATACGCAGTATTTT. Translated: CASSLAVLEADTQYF.

This clone appeared once. The chain uses TRBV6-1 and TRBJ1-5, with 8 bases matching TRBD1. The CDR3 runs to 14 residues. V lost 3 bases to trimming and J lost 7 bases; unmatched junction nucleotides: 5. Germline CDR1 reads MNHNS; CDR2 reads SASEGT. This chain's CDR3 is CASSDRGQVQPQHF. The CDR3 nucleotides are TGTGCCAGCAGTGACAGGGGGCAAGTACAGCCCCAGCATTTT.

This clone was seen a handful of times. The chain combines TRBV7-9 with TRBJ1-3; D is perhaps TRBD1 (6 bases). Trimming removed 4 bases from V and 0 bases from J, with 10 bases in between. Per germline, CDR1 SEHNR and CDR2 FQNEAQ (reference sequence). CDR3 length: 15 residues. The CDR3 sequence is CASSSTDSSGNTIYF. The CDR3 coding sequence is TGTGCCAGCAGCTCAACGGACAGCTCTGGAAACACCATATATTTT.

This clone was detected many times. The chain is built from TRBV5-5 and TRBJ1-2, with D possibly matching TRBD1 (5 bases). Deletions cut 0 bases from V and 1 base from J, with 16 bases between. This CDR3 comprises 17 residues. CDR1 is SGHKS, CDR2 YYEKEE, per germline (reference sequence). The CDR3 sequence: CASSLEAGPSVNYGYTF. The CDR3 region has the DNA TGTGCCAGCAGCTTGGAGGCAGGGCCCTCCGTTAACTATGGCTACACCTTC.

The rearrangement joins TRBV6-6 to TRBJ1-1; 8 bases are shared with TRBD1. The ends lost 4 bases at V and 4 bases at J; junction bases unmatched: 5. Germline CDR1 is MNHNY and CDR2 is SVGAGI (reference sequence). CDR3 length: 14 amino acids. CDR3 protein: CASSSTGGTTEAFF. The DNA for the CDR3 is TGTGCCAGCAGTTCCACAGGGGGGACCACTGAAGCTTTCTTT.

As concerns this clone: The germline gene is not matched at one end of the junction; a read error may be the cause. This chain links TRBV5-1 with TRBJ1-1; no definite D call. This CDR3 is 16 amino acids long. Germline assignment: CDR1 SGHRS and CDR2 YFSETQ. The CDR3 loop is CASRLELGVVNTEAFF. The CDR3 DNA follows: TGCGCCAGCAGATTGGAATTGGGCGTCGTAAACACTGAAGCTTTCTTT.

The chain employs TRBV6-5 and TRBJ2-7, with 9 bases fitting TRBD2. J gave up 3 bases and V 6 bases, and 9 bases lay outside the gene matches. The CDR3 is 15 residues long. Germline CDR1 is MNHEY and CDR2 is SVGAGI. This CDR3 is CASSPSGRSIYEQYF. The CDR3 DNA is TGTGCCAGCAGCCCCAGCGGGAGGTCCATCTACGAGCAGTACTTC.

The chain carries TRBV6-1 and TRBJ2-5, with 7 bases matching TRBD1. The CDR3 consists of 15 residues. Germline trimming cut 2 bases from V and 5 bases from J; bases unmatched to any gene: 8. Per the germline V gene, CDR1 is MNHNS and CDR2 is SASEGT. The CDR3 region is CASSERLGGGETQYF. As DNA, the CDR3 is TGTGCCAGCAGTGAACGGTTAGGGGGCGGCGAGACCCAGTACTTC.

This clone showed up just once. The chain carries TRBV14 and TRBJ2-5; unclear D gene. The J call may be incorrect, as the DNA end agrees better with TRBJ2-7. CDR3 length: 14 residues. The germline V gene encodes CDR1 SGHDN and CDR2 FVKESK. As DNA, the CDR3 is TGTGCCAGCAGCCAAGACAGGATCCACTACGAGCAGTACTTC. Translated, it gives CASSQDRIHYEQYF.

This clone came up a few times. The chain couples TRBV7-9 to TRBJ1-2; TRBD1 matches at 7 bases. The V and J ends lost 0 bases and 4 bases, in that order; junction bases with no gene match: 2. The CDR3 loop spans 14 amino acids. The germline V gene encodes CDR1 SEHNR and CDR2 FQNEAQ (reference sequence). CDR3 amino acids: CASSLATGTYGYTF. The CDR3 DNA sequence: TGTGCCAGCAGCTTAGCGACAGGGACCTATGGCTACACCTTC.

The chain carries TRBV10-1 and TRBJ1-2; D possibly corresponds to TRBD1 (6 bases). The CDR3 is 16 amino acids. CDR1 WNHNN and CDR2 SYGVQD come from the germline V gene (reference sequence). The V end lost 10 bases, the J end lost 1 base, and 22 bases lay between the germline ends. CDR3 sequence: CATLTVLRGGNYGYTF. The CDR3 DNA reads as TGCGCCACCTTGACAGTACTCAGGGGAGGTAACTATGGCTACACCTTC.

This clone was found once. The chain carries TRBV29-1 and TRBJ1-1; perhaps TRBD1 as D (6 bases). The ends were cut back, 6 bases at V and 0 bases at J, with 14 bases in the middle. The CDR3 is 14 amino acids. Per the germline V gene, CDR1 is SQVTM and CDR2 is ANQGSEA. Here the CDR3 DNA reads TGCAGCGTCGACCCCACAGGGATGAACACTGAAGCTTTCTTT. The encoded protein is CSVDPTGMNTEAFF.

The chain recombines TRBV5-1 with TRBJ2-1; the D gene is possibly TRBD2 (5 bases). Germline V gene sequence: CDR1 SGHRS, CDR2 YFSETQ. The CDR3 runs to 15 residues. V was trimmed by 0 bases and J by 7 bases, leaving 14 bases between them. This chain's CDR3 is CASSLDMGEINEQFF. In DNA, the CDR3 is TGCGCCAGCAGCTTGGATATGGGAGAGATTAATGAGCAGTTCTTC.

The gene calls are TRBV25-1 and TRBJ2-1; 10 bases agree with TRBD2. V gave up 2 bases and J gave up 3 bases; unmatched junction bases: 10. The germline V gene encodes CDR1 MGHDK and CDR2 SYGVNS. This CDR3 is built from 18 residues. The CDR3 DNA reads as TGTGCCAGCAGTGAAGTGGAGGGGACTAGCGATTACTACAATGAGCAGTTCTTC. Protein sequence: CASSEVEGTSDYYNEQFF.

J is TRBJ2-7 and V is TRBV12-5; TRBD2 is a possible D gene (6 bases). Germline V gives CDR1 LGHNT, CDR2 FRNRAP. CDR3 size: 13 residues. The V end was cut by 6 bases, the J end by 6 bases, with 15 bases between. The CDR3 sequence is CASGETLGGEQYF. CDR3 in DNA: TGTGCTAGTGGGGAGACTCTGGGGGGCGAGCAGTACTTC.

The chain links TRBV28 to TRBJ2-7; 9 nucleotides agree with TRBD2. The germline V gene has CDR1 MDHEN and CDR2 SYDVKM. The trim removed 5 bases at V and 5 bases at J, leaving 13 bases unmatched. This CDR3 spans 16 amino acids. The chain's CDR3 is CASSASDRGLAHEQYF. The CDR3, as DNA: TGTGCCAGCAGTGCGTCGGACCGGGGACTAGCCCACGAGCAGTACTTC.

In its sample, this clone was seen a few times. This specimen includes other DNA sequences encoding the same CDR3. This sequence joins TRBV5-6 and TRBJ1-1; TRBD1 might be the D (5 bases). From germline, CDR1 is SGHDT and CDR2 YYEEEE. The V gene lost 0 bases and the J gene lost 0 bases, with 9 bases spanning the gap. CDR3 length: 15 amino acids. The CDR3 coding sequence is TGTGCCAGCAGCTTGGGTCTGGGACTGAACACTGAAGCTTTCTTT. Translation: CASSLGLGLNTEAFF.

Note on this clone: Within the sample, other DNA sequences also encode this same CDR3. The V and J genes are TRBV7-2 and TRBJ2-7; D call uncertain. CDR1 is SGHTA, CDR2 FQGNSA, per germline. V shed 5 bases and J shed 4 bases, with 6 bases lying between them. The CDR3 length is 11 residues. CDR3 DNA sequence: TGTGCCAGCAGCCTAGTATACGAGCAGTACTTC. This gives the protein CASSLVYEQYF.

V usage is TRBV11-2 and J usage is TRBJ2-1, with 8 bases that match TRBD2. Germline-derived CDR1 and CDR2 are SGHAT and FQNNGV. The CDR3 is 16 amino acids. Losses at the gene ends were 5 bases for V and 4 bases for J; bases not matched to a gene: 10. CDR3 protein: CASSTHSGMQYNEQFF. The CDR3 nucleotides are TGTGCCAGCAGCACCCATAGCGGGATGCAATACAATGAGCAGTTCTTC.

The V and J genes are TRBV6-5 and TRBJ2-1, with D perhaps matching TRBD1 or TRBD2 (5 bases each). CDR1 and CDR2 from the germline V gene are MNHEY and SVGAGI. V lost 0 bases to trimming and J lost 0 bases, with 9 bases between them. There are 16 residues in the CDR3. The DNA for the CDR3 is TGTGCCAGCAGTTACTCGAGTGGGGGCTCCTACAATGAGCAGTTCTTC. Translation: CASSYSSGGSYNEQFF.

The chain combines TRBV28 with TRBJ2-3; 8 bases match TRBD2. CDR3 length: 18 residues. CDR1 and CDR2 (germline): MDHEN, SYDVKM. Trimming removed 10 bases from V and 6 bases from J; junction bases left unmatched: 24. In DNA, the CDR3 is TGTGCCACCCACCGGAGGACAGAAAAAACCCGCGGGGGGGATACGCAGTATTTT. This encodes CATHRRTEKTRGGDTQYF.

This chain connects TRBV19 to TRBJ2-1; 7 bases map to TRBD1. The CDR3 covers 14 residues. Unmatched junction bases numbered 4, after V lost 5 bases and J lost 3 bases. In germline, CDR1 is LNHDA, CDR2 SQIVND (reference sequence). This chain's CDR3 is CASSLGQNYNEQFF. In nucleotides, the CDR3 is TGTGCCAGTAGTTTGGGACAGAACTACAATGAGCAGTTCTTC.

The chain is built from TRBV7-2 and TRBJ2-3; 9 positions agree with TRBD2. The CDR3 contains 16 residues. The germline gives CDR1 SGHTA, CDR2 FQGNSA. J gave up 4 bases and V 4 bases, and 9 bases lay outside the gene matches. CDR3 DNA: TGTGCCAGCAGCTCTCACAGAGCGGGAGGAGCAGATACGCAGTATTTT. Translating gives CASSSHRAGGADTQYF.

The chain links TRBV11-2 to TRBJ2-3, with 7 bases fitting TRBD1. CDR1 and CDR2 (germline): SGHAT, FQNNGV. The CDR3 runs 14 residues. J gave up 2 bases and V 5 bases, and 4 bases lay outside the gene matches. The CDR3 protein is CASSAGTDTDTQYF. The CDR3 DNA follows: TGTGCCAGCAGCGCCGGGACAGACACAGATACGCAGTATTTT.

V is TRBV5-6 and J is TRBJ1-5; TRBD1 aligns across 8 bases. The CDR3 runs 17 residues. The V and J ends lost 4 bases and 6 bases, in that order; junction bases with no gene match: 15. Per the germline V gene, CDR1 is SGHDT and CDR2 is YYEEEE. In nucleotides, the CDR3 is TGTGCCAGCAGCCAAAGACAAAGGACAGGGTTGAGTCAGCCCCAGCATTTT. It encodes CASSQRQRTGLSQPQHF.

The chain combines TRBV6-5 with TRBJ1-4; D is undetermined. Germline CDR1 is MNHEY and CDR2 is SVGAGI. The CDR3 has 15 residues. Trimming took 0 bases from V and 0 from J, leaving 5 bases between them. CDR3 nucleotide sequence: TGTGCCAGCAGTTACTCAGGTGCAACTAATGAAAAACTGTTTTTT. As protein: CASSYSGATNEKLFF.

The chain has TRBV6-5 and TRBJ2-3, with no clear D. Trimming cost V 6 bases and J 0 bases, with 13 bases left between them. This CDR3 is built from 15 residues. Germline V gene sequence: CDR1 MNHEY, CDR2 SVGAGI. The CDR3: CASSQMNPSTDTQYF. The DNA of the CDR3 is TGTGCCAGCAGCCAAATGAACCCTAGCACAGATACGCAGTATTTT.